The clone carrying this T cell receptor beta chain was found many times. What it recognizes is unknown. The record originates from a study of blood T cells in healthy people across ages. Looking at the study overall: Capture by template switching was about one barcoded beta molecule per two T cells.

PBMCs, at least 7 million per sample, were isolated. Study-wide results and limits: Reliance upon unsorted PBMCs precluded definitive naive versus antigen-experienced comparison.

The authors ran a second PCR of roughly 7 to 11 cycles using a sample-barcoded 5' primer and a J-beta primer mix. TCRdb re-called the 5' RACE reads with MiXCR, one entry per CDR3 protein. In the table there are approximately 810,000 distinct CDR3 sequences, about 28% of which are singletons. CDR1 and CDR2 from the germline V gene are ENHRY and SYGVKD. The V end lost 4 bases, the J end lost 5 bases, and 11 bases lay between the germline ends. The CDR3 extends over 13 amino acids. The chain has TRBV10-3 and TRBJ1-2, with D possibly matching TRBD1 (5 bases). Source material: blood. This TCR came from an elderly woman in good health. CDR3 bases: TGTGCCATCAGTGTCCAGGGACTATATGGCTACACCTTC. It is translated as CAISVQGLYGYTF.